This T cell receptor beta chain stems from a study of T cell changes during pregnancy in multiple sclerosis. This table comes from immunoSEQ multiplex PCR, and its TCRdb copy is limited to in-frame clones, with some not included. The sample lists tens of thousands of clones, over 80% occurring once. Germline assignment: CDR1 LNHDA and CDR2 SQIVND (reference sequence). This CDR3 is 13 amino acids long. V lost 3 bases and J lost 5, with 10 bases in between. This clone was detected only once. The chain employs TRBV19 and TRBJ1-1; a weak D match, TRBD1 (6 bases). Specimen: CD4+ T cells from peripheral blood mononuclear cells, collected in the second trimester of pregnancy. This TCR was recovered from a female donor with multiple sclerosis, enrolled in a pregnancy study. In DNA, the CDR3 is TGTGCCAGTAGTATGAACAGGGTTACTGAAGCTTTCTTT. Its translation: CASSMNRVTEAFF.